This T cell receptor (beta chain) is from a study of blood T cells in healthy people across ages. Study-wide findings and caveats: Age brought a roughly linear fall in TCR beta diversity measured per million T cells. Bulk PBMC profiling left naive and antigen-experienced comparisons inconclusive. There was a strong correlation between TCR beta diversity and naive T cell percentage.

Healthy Caucasians from Russia aged about 6 to 95 served as donors. In the case of this clonotype: Its antigen is unknown.

Primers used in a second PCR of roughly 6 to 12 cycles were a sample-barcoded 5' primer and a J-beta primer mix. TCRdb analysed the 5' RACE reads with MiXCR anew, one entry per CDR3 protein. The sample shows approximately 880,000 distinct CDR3 sequences, roughly 52% of them seen only once. Trimming pared 0 bases from V and 5 bases from J, leaving 9 bases between. Per germline, CDR1 SGHRS and CDR2 YFSETQ. The length of the CDR3 is 13 residues. The sequenced sample consisted of blood. The V and J genes are TRBV5-1 and TRBJ2-7; D possibly matches TRBD1 or TRBD2 (5 bases each). The receptor was derived from a man younger than 45 in good health. This chain's CDR3 is CASSLGQRNEQYF. The CDR3 DNA reads TGCGCCAGCAGCTTGGGACAGCGGAACGAGCAGTACTTC. The full variable domain, in which reference TRBV5-1 and TRBJ2-7 provide the parts outside the CDR3, is KAGVTQTPRYLIKTRGQQVTLSCSPISGHRSVSWYQQTPGQGLQFLFEYFSETQRNKGNFPGRFSGRQFSNSRSEMNVSTLELGDSALYLCASSLGQRNEQYFGPGTRLTVT.